The sequence of this TCR beta chain was determined in a study of blood T cell repertoires in COVID-19. Study overall: Nucleic acid was either cDNA or gDNA, and it came from T cells, B-cell-depleted T cells, or PBMCs.

The J segment lost 7 bases and the V segment lost 3 bases, leaving 5 bases of the junction unmatched. This CDR3 is built from 14 residues. Germline loops: CDR1 KGHSH, CDR2 LQKENI. Per the study methods: Amplification from reference gene primers served as the basis for estimated nucleated cell counts. The protocol was immunoSEQ multiplex PCR, while the TCRdb copy is restricted to in-frame clones and leaves out a portion. V, J and clone size are taken as reported in that table, and D and trimming were inferred from the DNA itself. The top ten hold less than 3.5% of the sample, which has a few hundred thousand clones, approximately 78% seen once.

The V and J genes are TRBV18 and TRBJ2-7, with 11 bases that match TRBD1. The receptor was derived from a woman under 30 with acute or convalescent COVID-19. Sequenced material: peripheral blood. This CDR3 reads CASSPLGQGGEQYF. DNA of the CDR3: TGTGCCAGCTCACCGCTGGGACAGGGGGGGGAGCAGTACTTC.